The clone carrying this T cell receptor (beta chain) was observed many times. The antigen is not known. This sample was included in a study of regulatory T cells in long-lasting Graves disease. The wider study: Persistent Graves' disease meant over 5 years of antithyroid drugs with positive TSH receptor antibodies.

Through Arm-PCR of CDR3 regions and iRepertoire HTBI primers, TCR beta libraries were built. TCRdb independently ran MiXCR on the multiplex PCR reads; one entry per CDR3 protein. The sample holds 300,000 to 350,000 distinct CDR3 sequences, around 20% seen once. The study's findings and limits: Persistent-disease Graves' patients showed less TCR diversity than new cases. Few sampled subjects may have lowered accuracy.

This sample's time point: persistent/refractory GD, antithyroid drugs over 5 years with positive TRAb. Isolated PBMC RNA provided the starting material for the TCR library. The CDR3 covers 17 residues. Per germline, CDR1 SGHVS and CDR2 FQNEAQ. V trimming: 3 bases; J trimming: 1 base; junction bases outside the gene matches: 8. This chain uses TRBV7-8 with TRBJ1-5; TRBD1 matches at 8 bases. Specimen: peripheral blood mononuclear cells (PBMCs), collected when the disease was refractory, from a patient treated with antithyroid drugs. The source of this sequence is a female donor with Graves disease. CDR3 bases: TGTGCCAGCAGCTTGGGCAGGGGGCTCGCGAGCAATCAGCCCCAGCATTTT. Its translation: CASSLGRGLASNQPQHF.